This TCR beta chain was retrieved from a study of blood T cell repertoires in COVID-19. Whole-study context: PBMCs, B-cell-depleted T cells, or T cells provided the cDNA or gDNA that made up the material.

As processed by the authors: Reference gene primer amplification in the assay estimated nucleated cell counts. Clones were read by immunoSEQ multiplex PCR, and TCRdb kept only the in-frame ones, dropping some. V, J and clone size are taken as reported in that table, and D and trimming were inferred from the DNA itself. The repertoire holds under 130,000 clones, with approximately 83% as singletons. This receptor was taken from a man aged 45 to 65 with acute or convalescent COVID-19. The sequenced sample consisted of peripheral blood.

The CDR3 loop is CAWNRANEQFF. CDR3 in DNA: TGTGCCTGGAACCGCGCCAATGAGCAGTTCTTC. The V call is TRBV30, the J call TRBJ2-1; no definite D call. CDR1 GTSNPN and CDR2 SVGIG come from the germline V gene (reference sequence). V lost 4 bases to trimming and J lost 6 bases, with 7 bases between them. CDR3 length equals 11 residues.